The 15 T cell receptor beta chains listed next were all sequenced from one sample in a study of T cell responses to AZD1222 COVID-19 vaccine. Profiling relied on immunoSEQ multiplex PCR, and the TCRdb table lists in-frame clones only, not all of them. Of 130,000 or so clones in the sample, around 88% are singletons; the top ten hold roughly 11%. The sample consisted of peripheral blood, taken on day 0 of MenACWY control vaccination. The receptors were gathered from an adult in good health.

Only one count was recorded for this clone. The CDR3 region is CASSRQGADTQYF. The CDR3 DNA is TGTGCCAGCAGCCGACAGGGCGCAGATACGCAGTATTTT. The genes are TRBV3-1 (or the pseudogene TRBV3-2) and TRBJ2-3; 7 bases match TRBD1. J gave up 4 bases and V 4 bases, and 2 bases lay outside the gene matches. Germline V gives CDR1 LGHDT, CDR2 YNNKEL (reference sequence). The CDR3 spans 13 residues.

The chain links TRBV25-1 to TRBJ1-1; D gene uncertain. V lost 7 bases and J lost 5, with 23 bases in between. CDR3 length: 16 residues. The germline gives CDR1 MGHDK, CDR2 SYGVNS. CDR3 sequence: CASTSTPGSSLTEAFF. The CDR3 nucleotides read TGTGCCAGCACCTCCACCCCGGGATCCTCTTTGACTGAAGCTTTCTTT.

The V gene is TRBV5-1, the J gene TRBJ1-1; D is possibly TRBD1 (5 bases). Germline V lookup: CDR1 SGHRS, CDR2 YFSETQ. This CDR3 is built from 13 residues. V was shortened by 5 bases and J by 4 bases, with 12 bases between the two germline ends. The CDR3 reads CASRPGGSTEAFF. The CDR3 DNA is TGCGCCAGCAGGCCGGGGGGGAGCACTGAAGCTTTCTTT.

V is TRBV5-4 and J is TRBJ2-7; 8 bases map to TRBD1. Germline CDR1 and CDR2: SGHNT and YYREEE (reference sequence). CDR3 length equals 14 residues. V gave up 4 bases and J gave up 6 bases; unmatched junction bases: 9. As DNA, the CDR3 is TGTGCCAGCAGCCCCGGGACAGGCCTCGCCGAGCAGTACTTC. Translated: CASSPGTGLAEQYF. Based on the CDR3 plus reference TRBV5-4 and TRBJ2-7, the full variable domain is ETGVTQSPTHLIKTRGQQVTLRCSSQSGHNTVSWYQQALGQGPQFIFQYYREEENGRGNFPPRFSGLQFPNYSSELNVNALELDDSALYLCASSPGTGLAEQYFGPGTRLTVT.

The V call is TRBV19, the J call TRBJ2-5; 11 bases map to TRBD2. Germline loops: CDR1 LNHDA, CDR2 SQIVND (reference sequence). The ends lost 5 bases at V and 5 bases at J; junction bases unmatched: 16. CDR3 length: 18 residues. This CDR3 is CASSPPVTSGILRETQYF. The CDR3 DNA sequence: TGTGCCAGTAGTCCTCCTGTGACTAGCGGGATCCTTAGGGAGACCCAGTACTTC.

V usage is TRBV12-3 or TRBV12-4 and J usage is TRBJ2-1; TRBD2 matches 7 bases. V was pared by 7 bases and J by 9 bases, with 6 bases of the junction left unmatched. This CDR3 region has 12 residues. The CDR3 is CASKTTSIEQFF. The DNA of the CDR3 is TGTGCCAGCAAAACGACTAGCATTGAGCAGTTCTTC.

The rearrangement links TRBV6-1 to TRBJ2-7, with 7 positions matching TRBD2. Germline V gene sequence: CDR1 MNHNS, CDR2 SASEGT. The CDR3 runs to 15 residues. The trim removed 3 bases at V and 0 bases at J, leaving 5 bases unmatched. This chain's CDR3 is CASSEWRGSSYEQYF. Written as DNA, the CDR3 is TGTGCCAGCAGTGAGTGGCGGGGGAGCTCCTACGAGCAGTACTTC.

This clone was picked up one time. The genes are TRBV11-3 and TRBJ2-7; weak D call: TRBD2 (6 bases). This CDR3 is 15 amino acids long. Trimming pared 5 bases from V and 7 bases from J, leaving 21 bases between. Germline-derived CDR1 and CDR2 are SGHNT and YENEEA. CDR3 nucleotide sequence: TGTGCCAGCAGCCCGAGGGGCGGGACGGCCTGGGAGCAGTACTTC. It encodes CASSPRGGTAWEQYF.

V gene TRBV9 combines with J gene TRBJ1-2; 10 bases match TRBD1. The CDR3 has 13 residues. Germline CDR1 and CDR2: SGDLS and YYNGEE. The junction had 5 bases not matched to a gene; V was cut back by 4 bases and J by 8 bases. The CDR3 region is CASSTTGGVGYTF. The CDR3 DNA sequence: TGTGCCAGCAGCACGACAGGGGGCGTCGGCTACACCTTC.

The CDR3 here is CASSPLGAGESSYEQYF. The CDR3 DNA sequence: TGCGCCAGCAGCCCTCTTGGGGCGGGAGAGAGCTCCTACGAGCAGTACTTC. The V call is TRBV4-1, the J call TRBJ2-7; TRBD2 matches 7 bases. Losses at the gene ends were 4 bases for V and 0 bases for J; bases not matched to a gene: 12. CDR1 is MGHRA, CDR2 YSYEKL, per germline. The CDR3 contains 17 residues.

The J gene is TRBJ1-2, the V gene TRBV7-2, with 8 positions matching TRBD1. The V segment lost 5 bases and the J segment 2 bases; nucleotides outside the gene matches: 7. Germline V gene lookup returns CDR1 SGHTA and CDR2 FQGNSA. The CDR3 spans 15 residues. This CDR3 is CASSVGDRPNYGYTF. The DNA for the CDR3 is TGTGCCAGCAGCGTAGGGGACAGGCCGAACTATGGCTACACCTTC.

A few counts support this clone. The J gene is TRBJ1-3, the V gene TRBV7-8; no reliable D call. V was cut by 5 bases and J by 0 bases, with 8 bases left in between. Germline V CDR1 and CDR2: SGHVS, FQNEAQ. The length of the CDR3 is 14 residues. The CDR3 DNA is TGTGCCAGCAGCCCACTTATCTCTGGAAACACCATATATTTT. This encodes CASSPLISGNTIYF.

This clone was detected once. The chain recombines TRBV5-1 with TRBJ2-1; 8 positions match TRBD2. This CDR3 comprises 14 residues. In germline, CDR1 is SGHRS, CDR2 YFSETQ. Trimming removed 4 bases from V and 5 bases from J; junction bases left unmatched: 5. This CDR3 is CASSSGSTNNEQFF. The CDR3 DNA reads TGCGCCAGCAGCAGCGGGAGTACGAACAATGAGCAGTTCTTC.

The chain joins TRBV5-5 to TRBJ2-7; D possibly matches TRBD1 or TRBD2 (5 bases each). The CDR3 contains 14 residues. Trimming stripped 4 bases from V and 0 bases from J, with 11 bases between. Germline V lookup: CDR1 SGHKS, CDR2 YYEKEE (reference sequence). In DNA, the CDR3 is TGTGCCAGCAGCCTCCGGGACGTCTCCTACGAGCAGTACTTC. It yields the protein CASSLRDVSYEQYF. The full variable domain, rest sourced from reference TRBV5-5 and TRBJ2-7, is DAGVTQSPTHLIKTRGQQVTLRCSPISGHKSVSWYQQVLGQGPQFIFQYYEKEERGRGNFPDRFSARQFPNYSSELNVNALLLGDSALYLCASSLRDVSYEQYFGPGTRLTVT.

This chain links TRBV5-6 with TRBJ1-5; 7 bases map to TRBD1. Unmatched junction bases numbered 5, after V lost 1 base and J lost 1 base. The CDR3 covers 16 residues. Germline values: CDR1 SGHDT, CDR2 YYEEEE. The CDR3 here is CASSLMTGMSNQPQHF. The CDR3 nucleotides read TGTGCCAGCAGCTTGATGACAGGGATGAGCAATCAGCCCCAGCATTTT.